This T cell receptor (beta chain) stems from a study of beta chain features in type 1 diabetes. Concerning this clone: Its antigen is currently unknown.

Investigators reverse transcribed all isolated RNA, so they sequenced expressed TCRB transcripts. Produced via immunoSEQ multiplex PCR; TCRdb's table is partial and in-frame only. This repertoire shows hundreds of thousands of clones, over 12% found once; its top ten account for 0.035% to 0.04%. Findings and caveats of the study: TCRB rearrangement may or may not be influenced by HLA type; here this remained unresolved. TCRB CDR3s were moderately but significantly shorter in Type 1 diabetes patients in all four CD4+ subsets. The study found that naive, central memory and Treg TCRB repertoires appeared more similar in patients than in healthy donors.

This TCR was sampled from a man aged 18 to 30 with type 1 diabetes. The sample consisted of naive CD4+ T cells from blood.

The DNA for the CDR3 is TGCAGCGTGGAGGACAGGCTCTACGAGCAGTACTTC. This sequence encodes CSVEDRLYEQYF. The V call is TRBV29-1, the J call TRBJ2-7; 7 bases agree with TRBD1. Looked up from germline, CDR1 is SQVTM and CDR2 is ANQGSEA. The trim removed 6 bases at V and 3 bases at J, leaving 5 bases unmatched. There are 12 residues in the CDR3.